A selection of T cell receptor beta chains follows, all from one sample in a study of cytomegalovirus exposure and HLA in healthy donors. Only in-frame clones appear in the TCRdb table, and some are missing; sequencing was by immunoSEQ multiplex PCR. The table lists 180,000 or so clones, over 80% of them singletons, with roughly 1.4% in the top ten. Sequencing input: PBMCs. These receptors were collected from a man aged 35-49 years in good health and CMV-seronegative. The CDR3 runs from the conserved cysteine through the conserved F or W. The D gene is left open where the match is weak. Clone size is given for some rows only: seen once, a few or many times, or a class if the clone is expanded.

TRBV6-5	14	.	.	TRBJ1-6	TGTGCCAGCACGAGCCCGGGGGGATCTCTCCCCCTCCACTTT	CASTSPGGSLPLHF
TRBV5-4	10	.	.	TRBJ2-7	TGTGCCAGCGGAGATTACGAGCAGTACTTC	CASGDYEQYF
TRBV7-6	21	TRBD2	.	TRBJ2-1	TGTGCCAGCAGCTTAGGACGTCGGCAGCTAGGACTAGCGGGAGGGCTCAATGAGCAGTTCTTC	CASSLGRRQLGLAGGLNEQFF
TRBV6-5	15	TRBD2	.	TRBJ2-3	TGTGCCAGCAGTTCTCAGCGGGGGGCCGCTAATACGCAGTATTTT	CASSSQRGAANTQYF
TRBV11-3	15	.	.	TRBJ1-1	TGTGCCAGCAGCTCCGTCAATACTGGCGACTCTGAAGCTTTCTTT	CASSSVNTGDSEAFF
TRBV7-3	12	.	.	TRBJ2-2	TGTGCCAGCGCAGGGTCTACCGGGGAGCTGTTTTTT	CASAGSTGELFF
TRBV5-6	15	.	.	TRBJ1-2	TGTGCCAGCAGACTCCCGGGGGGCTACTCCTATGGCTACACCTTC	CASRLPGGYSYGYTF
TRBV11-3	14	.	.	TRBJ2-5	TGTGCCAGCAGCTTAAGGCTGACTAGTCGGACCCAGTACTTC	CASSLRLTSRTQYF
TRBV11-1	14	.	few	TRBJ2-7	TGTGCCAGCAGCTTAGGGGCAGGGGACTACGAGCAGTACTTC	CASSLGAGDYEQYF
TRBV6-6	15	.	.	TRBJ1-1	TGTGCCAGCAGTTACTTCGGGTCTGAAAGCACTGAAGCTTTCTTT	CASSYFGSESTEAFF
TRBV7-3	15	TRBD1	.	TRBJ1-1	TGTGCCAGCAGCCGGGGACAGGGAGGGAACACTGAAGCTTTCTTT	CASSRGQGGNTEAFF
TRBV5-1	14	.	few	TRBJ1-1	TGCGCCAGCAGCTTGAGACAGAGGAACACTGAAGCTTTCTTT	CASSLRQRNTEAFF
TRBV28	16	TRBD1	.	TRBJ1-2	TGTGCCAGCAGTCCCCTGGGACAGGGGCTAGACTATGGCTACACCTTC	CASSPLGQGLDYGYTF
TRBV29-1	16	.	.	TRBJ2-5	TGCAGCGTTGATTCGTTTGTTCGACAGGCGCAAGAGACCCAGTACTTC	CSVDSFVRQAQETQYF
TRBV21-1	15	.	.	TRBJ2-4	TGTGCCAGCAGCAAATCTACGAGGGTCAAAAACATTCAGTACTTC	CASSKSTRVKNIQYF
TRBV5-4	14	.	.	TRBJ2-7	TGTGCCAGCAGCCCAAGGACTTCCACCTACGAGCAGTACTTC	CASSPRTSTYEQYF
TRBV19	15	TRBD1	.	TRBJ1-5	TGTGCCAGTAGAACCGGGACAGGGGGTGGGCAGCCCCAGCATTTT	CASRTGTGGGQPQHF
TRBV7-7	16	TRBD2	.	TRBJ2-1	TGTGCTAGCAGCTTAGCGGCGACTAGCGGGGGTAATGAGCAGTTCTTC	CASSLAATSGGNEQFF
TRBV27	15	.	.	TRBJ1-5	TGTGCCAGCAGTTTAGACAGGTCTAGCAATCAGCCCCAGCATTTT	CASSLDRSSNQPQHF
TRBV28	15	.	.	TRBJ1-4	TGTGCCAGCAGTGAGTCACAGGGATATAATGAAAAACTGTTTTTT	CASSESQGYNEKLFF
TRBV4-1	16	TRBD2	.	TRBJ2-7	TGCGCCAGCAGCCGGGGTGAGCGGGGGCGAACCTACGAGCAGTACTTC	CASSRGERGRTYEQYF
TRBV30	15	TRBD2	.	TRBJ2-5	TGTGCCTGTCTAACTAGCGGGGGCCCGAGGAAGGAGCAGTACTTC	CACLTSGGPRKEQYF
TRBV18	13	.	.	TRBJ2-5	TGTGCCAGCTCACTCAGGCTACAAGAGACCCAGTACTTC	CASSLRLQETQYF
TRBV1	19	.	.	TRBJ2-5	TGCACCAGCAGCGGTCGACTAGCGGGGGGCCGCCCTCATCAAGAGACCCAGTACTTC	CTSSGRLAGGRPHQETQYF
TRBV5-8	16	.	few	TRBJ2-1	TGTGCCAGCAGCTTGGTAGAACTGAGCTCCTACAATGAGCAGTTCTTC	CASSLVELSSYNEQFF
TRBV11-2	15	.	.	TRBJ1-1	TGTGCCAGCAGCCCCAGGACAGTAAGAAACACTGAAGCTTTCTTT	CASSPRTVRNTEAFF
TRBV19	14	.	.	TRBJ1-2	TGTGCCAGTAGGCTGACAGATGCTAACTATGGCTACACCTTC	CASRLTDANYGYTF
TRBV7-8	14	.	.	TRBJ2-7	TGTGCCAGCAGCTCTTCGGACAGTTGGTACGAGCAGTACTTC	CASSSSDSWYEQYF
TRBV19	15	TRBD1	.	TRBJ2-2	TGTGCCAGTAATACCGGGACAGCGAACACCGGGGAGCTGTTTTTT	CASNTGTANTGELFF
TRBV7-3	14	TRBD2	.	TRBJ2-1	TGTGCCAGCAGCTTAGGGGCGGGAGGGTATGAGCAGTTCTTC	CASSLGAGGYEQFF
TRBV5-1	15	.	.	TRBJ2-3	TGCGCCAGCAGAGGAGGGGGCTCTAGCACAGATACGCAGTATTTT	CASRGGGSSTDTQYF